This entry concerns a single T cell receptor (beta chain). Its antigen is not identified. The source of the sample is a study of OX40 agonist ivuxolimab in advanced cancers. The overall study: The patients got ivuxolimab, which is an agonistic anti-OX40 (CD134) antibody. General study points: Some patients who did not respond also had low normalized T-cell clonal expansion.

The CDR3 contains 14 residues. Germline CDR1 SGHNT, CDR2 YYREEE (reference sequence). V dropped 6 bases and J dropped 4; count of bases not matched to a gene: 6. Sequenced by immunoSEQ multiplex PCR; TCRdb stores in-frame clones only, minus some. The sample shows some 78,000 clones, more than 85% of them seen only once. The chain combines TRBV5-4 with TRBJ1-1; 10 nucleotides align to TRBD1. This sequence originates from an adult with an advanced solid tumor such as melanoma, head and neck, liver or kidney cancer. The source was CD4+ or CD8+ T cells sorted from blood, collected in a trial of the OX40 agonist ivuxolimab. The CDR3 nucleotides read TGTGCCAGCACGACAGGGGGCGCGAGCACTGAAGCTTTCTTT. Amino acid sequence: CASTTGGASTEAFF.